This T cell receptor beta chain was recorded in a study of cytomegalovirus exposure and HLA in healthy donors. Looking at the study overall: Earlier work reported 110 million or so unique TCR beta sequences from roughly 180 million T cells.

CDR1 is SGHNT, CDR2 YENEEA, per germline. Trimming pared 5 bases from V and 5 bases from J, leaving 15 bases between. This CDR3 region has 14 residues. In the PCR, 60 Vbeta and 13 Jbeta primers were used. Method: immunoSEQ multiplex PCR; TCRdb's copy keeps in-frame clones and lacks some. The table has roughly 180,000 clones, around 78% seen once. The V and J genes are TRBV11-3 and TRBJ2-5; a weak D match, TRBD1 (6 bases). The source material was PBMCs. This sequence originates from a woman in her forties or fifties in good health and CMV-seropositive. CDR3 residues: CASSPGVGTETQYF. Here the CDR3 DNA reads TGTGCCAGCAGCCCAGGGGTTGGGACGGAGACCCAGTACTTC.